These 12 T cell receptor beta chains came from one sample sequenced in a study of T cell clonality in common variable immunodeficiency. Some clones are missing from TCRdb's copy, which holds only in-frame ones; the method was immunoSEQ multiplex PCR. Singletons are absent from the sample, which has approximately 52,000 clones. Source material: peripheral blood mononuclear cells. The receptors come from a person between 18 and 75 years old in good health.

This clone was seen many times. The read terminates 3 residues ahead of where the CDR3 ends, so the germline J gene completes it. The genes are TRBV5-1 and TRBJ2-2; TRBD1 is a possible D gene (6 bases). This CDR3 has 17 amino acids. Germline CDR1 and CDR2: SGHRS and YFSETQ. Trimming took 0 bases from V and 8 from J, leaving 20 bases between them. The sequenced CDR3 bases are TGCGCCAGCAGCTTGGACTCGGGACACCCGACCTCTGGGGAG. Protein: CASSLDSGHPTSGE. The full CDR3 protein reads CASSLDSGHPTSGELFF.

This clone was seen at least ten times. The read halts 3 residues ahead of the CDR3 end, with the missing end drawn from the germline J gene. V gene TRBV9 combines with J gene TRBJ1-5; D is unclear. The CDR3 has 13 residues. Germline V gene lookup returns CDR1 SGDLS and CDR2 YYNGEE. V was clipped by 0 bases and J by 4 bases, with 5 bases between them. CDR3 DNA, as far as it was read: TGTGCCAGCAGCGTAGGTACTAATCAGCCC. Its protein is CASSVGTNQP. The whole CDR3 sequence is CASSVGTNQPQHF.

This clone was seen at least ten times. The chain's CDR3 is CASSPPGGELFF. The DNA read from the CDR3 is TGTGCCAGCAGCCCCCCCGGCGGGGAG. The chain joins TRBV7-3 to TRBJ2-2; D is unclear. The read stops 3 residues short of the end of the CDR3; the missing end is completed from the germline J gene. Trimming removed 5 bases from V and 7 bases from J, with 8 bases in between. From germline, CDR1 is SGHTA and CDR2 FQGTGA. This CDR3 region has 12 residues.

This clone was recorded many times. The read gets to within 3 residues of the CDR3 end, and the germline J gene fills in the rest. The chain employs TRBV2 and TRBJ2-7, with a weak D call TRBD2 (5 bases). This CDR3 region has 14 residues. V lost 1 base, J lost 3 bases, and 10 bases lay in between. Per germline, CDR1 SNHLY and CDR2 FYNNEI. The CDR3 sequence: CASSEGLARYEQYF. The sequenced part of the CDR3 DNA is TGTGCCAGCAGTGAAGGTCTAGCTCGCTACGAG.

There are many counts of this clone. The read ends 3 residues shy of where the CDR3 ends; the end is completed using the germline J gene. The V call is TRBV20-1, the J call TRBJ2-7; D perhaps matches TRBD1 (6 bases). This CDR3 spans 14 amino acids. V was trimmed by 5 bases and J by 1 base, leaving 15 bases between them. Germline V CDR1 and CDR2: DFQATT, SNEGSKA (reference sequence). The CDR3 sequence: CSALYTRGSYEQYF. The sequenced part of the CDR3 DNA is TGCAGTGCTCTCTATACTAGGGGGTCCTACGAG.

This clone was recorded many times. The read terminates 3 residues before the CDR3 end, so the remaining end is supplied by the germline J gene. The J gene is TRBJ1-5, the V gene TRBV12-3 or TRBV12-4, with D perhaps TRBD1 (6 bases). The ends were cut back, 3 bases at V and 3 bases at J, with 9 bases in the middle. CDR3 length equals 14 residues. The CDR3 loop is CASSFRGANQPQHF. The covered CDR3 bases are TGTGCCAGCAGTTTTCGGGGGGCCAATCAGCCC.

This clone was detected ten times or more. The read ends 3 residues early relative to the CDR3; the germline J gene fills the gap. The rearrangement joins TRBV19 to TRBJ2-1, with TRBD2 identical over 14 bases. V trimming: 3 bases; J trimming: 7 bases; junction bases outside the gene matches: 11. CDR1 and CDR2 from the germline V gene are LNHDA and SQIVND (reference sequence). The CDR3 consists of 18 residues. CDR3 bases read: TGTGCCAGTAGTATTTCTCCTCTGACTAGCGGGAGGGGAAATGAG. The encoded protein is CASSISPLTSGRGNE. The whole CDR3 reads CASSISPLTSGRGNEQFF.

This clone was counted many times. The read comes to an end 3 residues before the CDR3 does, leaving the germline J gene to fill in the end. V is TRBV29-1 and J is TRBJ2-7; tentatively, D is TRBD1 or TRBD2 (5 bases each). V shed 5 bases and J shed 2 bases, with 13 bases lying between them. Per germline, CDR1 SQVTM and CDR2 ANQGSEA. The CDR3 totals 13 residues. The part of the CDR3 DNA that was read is TGCAGCGTTACCCCAGGGAGCACCTACGAG. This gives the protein CSVTPGSTYE. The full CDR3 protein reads CSVTPGSTYEQYF.

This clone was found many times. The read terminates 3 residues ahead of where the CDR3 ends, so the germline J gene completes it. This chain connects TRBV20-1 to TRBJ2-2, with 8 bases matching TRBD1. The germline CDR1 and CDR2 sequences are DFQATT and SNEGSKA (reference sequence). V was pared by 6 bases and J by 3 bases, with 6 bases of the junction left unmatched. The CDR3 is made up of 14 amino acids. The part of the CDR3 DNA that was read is TGCAGTGCCAAGGACAGGGTGGACACCGGGGAG. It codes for CSAKDRVDTGE. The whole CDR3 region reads CSAKDRVDTGELFF.

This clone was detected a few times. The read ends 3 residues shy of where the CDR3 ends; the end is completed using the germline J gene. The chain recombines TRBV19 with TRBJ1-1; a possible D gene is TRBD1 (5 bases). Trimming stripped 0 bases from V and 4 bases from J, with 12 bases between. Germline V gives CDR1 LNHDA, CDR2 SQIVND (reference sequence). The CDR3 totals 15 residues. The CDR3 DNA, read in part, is TGTGCCAGTAGTATAGATCAGGGAGCGGGCACTGAA. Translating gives CASSIDQGAGTE. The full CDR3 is CASSIDQGAGTEAFF.

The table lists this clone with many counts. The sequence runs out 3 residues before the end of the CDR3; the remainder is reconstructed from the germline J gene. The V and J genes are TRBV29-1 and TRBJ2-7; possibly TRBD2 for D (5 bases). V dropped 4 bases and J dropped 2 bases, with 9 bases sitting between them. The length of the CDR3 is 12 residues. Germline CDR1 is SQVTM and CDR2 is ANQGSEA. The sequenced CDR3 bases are TGCAGCGTTGCAAGCGGAACCTACGAG. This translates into CSVASGTYE. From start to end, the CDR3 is CSVASGTYEQYF.

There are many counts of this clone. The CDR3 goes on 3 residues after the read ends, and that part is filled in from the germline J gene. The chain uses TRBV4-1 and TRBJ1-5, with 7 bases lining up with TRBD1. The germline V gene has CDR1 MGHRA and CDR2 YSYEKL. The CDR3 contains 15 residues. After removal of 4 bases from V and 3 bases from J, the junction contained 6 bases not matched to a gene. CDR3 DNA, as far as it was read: TGCGCCAGCAGCCCCCGGCAGGGGGTCAATCAGCCC. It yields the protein CASSPRQGVNQP. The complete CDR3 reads CASSPRQGVNQPQHF.